This T cell receptor beta chain was recovered during a study of radiotherapy plus CTLA-4 blockade in lung cancer. The protocol was immunoSEQ multiplex PCR, while the TCRdb copy is restricted to in-frame clones and leaves out a portion. The sample has more than 75,000 clones, around 72% seen once. Trimming cost V 5 bases and J 11 bases, with 18 bases left between them. CDR3 size: 13 residues. The germline CDR1 and CDR2 sequences are SEHNR and FQNEAQ (reference sequence). This clone turned up a few times. The TCR originated in a human donor with non-small cell lung cancer that progressed on radiotherapy plus ipilimumab. The source material was peripheral blood, sampled from a patient treated with radiotherapy plus ipilimumab. The gene calls are TRBV7-9 and TRBJ1-1, with D uncertain. The CDR3 nucleotides are TGTGCCAGCAGCCCTCGGACCCTCCCGGCGGCTTTCTTT. Amino acid sequence: CASSPRTLPAAFF.